This is a list of T cell receptor beta chains from one sample in a study of naive and memory T cell subsets. Via MiXCR, TCRdb re-called the UMI-ligation and nested PCR reads, giving one row per CDR3 protein. The sample has over 110,000 distinct CDR3 sequences, roughly a fifth seen once. Input material: naive CD8+ T cells from blood. These receptors were collected from a human donor in good health. Both conserved end residues are part of each CDR3. A D gene is named only where the DNA matches it firmly. Clone size is shown for a subset of rows, as once, few, many or a class of expanded clone.

D	V	J	length	size	CDR3	DNA
TRBD1	TRBV4-3	TRBJ1-4	17	NA	CASSQDRWAGGYEKLFF	TGCGCCAGCAGCCAAGATCGTTGGGCAGGGGGCTATGAAAAACTGTTTTTT
NA	TRBV7-6	TRBJ2-3	13	NA	CASTINVGDTQYF	TGTGCCAGCACTATTAACGTGGGAGATACGCAGTATTTT
NA	TRBV2	TRBJ2-5	14	NA	CASTLRVWVETQYF	TGTGCCAGCACCCTAAGGGTCTGGGTGGAGACCCAGTACTTC
TRBD2	TRBV12-3/TRBV12-4	TRBJ2-2	19	NA	CASSEPGLVESYGTGELFF	TGTGCCAGCAGCGAGCCGGGACTAGTCGAATCTTACGGCACCGGGGAGCTGTTTTTT
NA	TRBV5-1	TRBJ2-1	13	few	CASSLFGDNEQFF	TGCGCCAGCAGCTTATTTGGGGACAATGAGCAGTTCTTC
TRBD2	TRBV29-1	TRBJ2-1	15	few	CSATLAERGGNEQFF	TGCAGCGCCACCCTAGCGGAGCGGGGAGGGAATGAGCAGTTCTTC
NA	TRBV6-5	TRBJ1-6	16	few	CASSYSTGLGNSPLHF	TGTGCCAGCAGTTACTCGACGGGGTTAGGAAATTCACCCCTCCACTTT
TRBD2	TRBV14	TRBJ2-3	16	NA	CASSPRTSGRADTQYF	TGTGCCAGCAGCCCCCGGACTAGCGGGAGGGCAGATACGCAGTATTTT
NA	TRBV7-9	TRBJ1-1	14	NA	CASSPPTPNTEAFF	TGTGCCAGCAGCCCGCCGACACCAAACACTGAAGCTTTCTTT
NA	TRBV20-1	TRBJ1-1	13	few	CSPKMGLYTEAFF	TGCAGTCCCAAGATGGGGTTGTACACTGAAGCTTTCTTT
TRBD1	TRBV15	TRBJ1-4	15	NA	CATSNGQGAYEKLFF	TGTGCCACCAGCAATGGACAGGGGGCCTATGAAAAACTGTTTTTT
TRBD1	TRBV20-1	TRBJ2-7	13	few	CSARAPDRYEQYF	TGCAGTGCTAGAGCCCCGGACAGGTACGAGCAGTACTTC
NA	TRBV6-2/TRBV6-3	TRBJ2-7	15	NA	CASTSLGTGSYEQYF	TGTGCCAGCACCTCTCTTGGGACTGGCTCCTACGAGCAGTACTTC
NA	TRBV6-2/TRBV6-3	TRBJ2-5	15	many	CASSYSLVGRETQYF	TGTGCCAGCAGTTATTCACTAGTAGGGCGGGAGACCCAGTACTTC
NA	TRBV28	TRBJ1-1	18	NA	CASSPRRAGKGRNTEAFF	TGTGCCAGCAGCCCCCGTCGGGCAGGGAAGGGTCGCAACACTGAAGCTTTCTTT
TRBD1	TRBV6-5	TRBJ2-5	15	NA	CASSPGGTGSGTQYF	TGTGCCAGCAGTCCTGGGGGGACAGGGTCCGGGACCCAGTACTTC
TRBD2	TRBV7-9	TRBJ2-3	16	NA	CASSSWTSGLTDTQYF	TGTGCCAGCAGCTCCTGGACTAGCGGATTAACAGATACGCAGTATTTT
NA	TRBV2	TRBJ2-3	14	few	CASNFQGYTDTQYF	TGTGCCAGCAACTTCCAGGGTTACACAGATACGCAGTATTTT
TRBD2	TRBV29-1	TRBJ2-1	15	NA	CSVQGLASSYNEQFF	TGCAGCGTTCAGGGACTAGCGAGCTCCTACAATGAGCAGTTCTTC
NA	TRBV9	TRBJ2-1	12	few	CASSGDESEQFF	TGTGCCAGCAGCGGCGATGAGAGTGAGCAGTTCTTC
NA	TRBV7-9	TRBJ2-7	11	many	CASSHKYEQYF	TGTGCCAGCAGTCACAAGTACGAGCAGTACTTC
NA	TRBV9	TRBJ2-1	15	NA	CASSPDSFSYNEQFF	TGTGCCAGCAGTCCTGACAGCTTCTCCTACAATGAGCAGTTCTTC
TRBD1	TRBV19	TRBJ1-2	15	NA	CASSQGAIINYGYTF	TGTGCCAGTAGCCAGGGGGCAATTATTAACTATGGCTACACCTTC
NA	TRBV28	TRBJ1-1	13	NA	CASSSVWGTEAFF	TGTGCCAGCAGTTCCGTTTGGGGCACTGAAGCTTTCTTT
NA	TRBV30	TRBJ2-7	14	NA	CAWSVTGRTYEQYF	TGTGCCTGGAGTGTTACAGGGCGAACCTACGAGCAGTACTTC
TRBD1	TRBV6-5	TRBJ1-5	14	NA	CASSYATGGQPQHF	TGTGCCAGCAGTTACGCCACAGGGGGCCAGCCCCAGCATTTT
NA	TRBV28	TRBJ2-5	14	NA	CASSWVRGLETQYF	TGTGCCAGCAGTTGGGTGCGGGGGCTAGAGACCCAGTACTTC
NA	TRBV13	TRBJ1-4	15	NA	CASSPTMATNEKLFF	TGTGCCAGCAGCCCTACGATGGCAACTAATGAAAAACTGTTTTTT
NA	TRBV27	TRBJ2-5	16	once	CASSLISSGTGETQYF	TGTGCCAGCAGTTTAATCTCTAGCGGGACAGGAGAGACCCAGTACTTC
NA	TRBV27	TRBJ2-1	14	few	CASTRQNSYNEQFF	TGTGCCAGCACGAGGCAGAACTCCTACAATGAGCAGTTCTTC
NA	TRBV5-6	TRBJ2-6	14	NA	CASSLPGGANVLTF	TGTGCCAGCAGCTTGCCTGGGGGGGCCAACGTCCTGACTTTC
NA	TRBV7-8	TRBJ2-7	15	few	CASSSDNSGFPEQYF	TGTGCCAGCAGCTCCGATAATTCTGGGTTTCCCGAGCAGTACTTC
NA	TRBV12-3/TRBV12-4	TRBJ2-7	13	NA	CASTPGVTYEQYF	TGTGCCAGCACTCCCGGGGTGACCTACGAGCAGTACTTC
NA	TRBV7-9	TRBJ1-1	12	many	CASSLEPTEAFF	TGTGCCAGCAGCTTAGAACCCACTGAAGCTTTCTTT
NA	TRBV12-3/TRBV12-4	TRBJ2-5	16	NA	CASSLADTEPQETQYF	TGTGCCAGCAGTTTAGCGGACACCGAGCCACAAGAGACCCAGTACTTC
NA	TRBV7-6	TRBJ2-3	14	NA	CASSPKESTDTQYF	TGTGCCAGCAGCCCAAAGGAAAGCACAGATACGCAGTATTTT
TRBD1	TRBV10-3	TRBJ2-5	16	few	CAISATQGADMETQYF	TGTGCCATCAGTGCTACACAGGGGGCAGATATGGAGACCCAGTACTTC
NA	TRBV28	TRBJ2-7	13	few	CASSFRLSYEQYF	TGTGCCAGCAGTTTCCGGCTAAGCTACGAGCAGTACTTC
NA	TRBV29-1	TRBJ1-4	11	NA	CSVQINEKLFF	TGCAGCGTCCAGATTAATGAAAAACTGTTTTTT
NA	TRBV6-5	TRBJ1-1	13	few	CASSYLSLTEAFF	TGTGCCAGCAGTTACCTCAGCTTAACTGAAGCTTTCTTT
TRBD1	TRBV6-5	TRBJ1-1	16	NA	CASSYRGQGVNTEAFF	TGTGCCAGCAGTTACCGGGGACAGGGGGTAAACACTGAAGCTTTCTTT
NA	TRBV2	TRBJ2-3	13	NA	CAIHRVGTDTQYF	TGTGCCATACACCGGGTCGGCACAGATACGCAGTATTTT
NA	TRBV5-5	TRBJ2-4	12	NA	CASSVDRDGGYF	TGTGCCAGCAGCGTAGACCGGGATGGAGGGTACTTC
NA	TRBV12-3/TRBV12-4	TRBJ1-2	12	few	CASSRKGGGYTF	TGTGCCAGCAGTCGAAAAGGGGGTGGCTACACCTTC
NA	TRBV7-9	TRBJ1-5	12	few	CASSADDQPQHF	TGTGCCAGCAGCGCGGATGACCAGCCCCAGCATTTT
NA	TRBV29-1	TRBJ2-1	15	few	CSVLTEERPYNEQFF	TGCAGCGTTTTGACAGAGGAGAGGCCCTACAATGAGCAGTTCTTC
TRBD2	TRBV11-2	TRBJ2-1	16	NA	CASSFEAGEPYNEQFF	TGTGCCAGCAGCTTCGAAGCGGGAGAACCATACAATGAGCAGTTCTTC